This TCR beta chain comes out of a study of CD8 T cells in Susac syndrome. V lost 5 bases and J 4 bases, leaving 29 bases between the germline ends. The CDR3 extends over 18 amino acids. Per germline, CDR1 SQVTM and CDR2 ANQGSEA. With random hexamers, reverse transcription was performed on 0.5 to 1 ug of RNA. immunoSEQ multiplex PCR amplified TCR beta CDR3 across 54 Vbeta, 13 Jbeta. TCRdb re-analysed the immunoSEQ multiplex PCR reads in MiXCR, keeping a single row per CDR3 protein. Of about 140,000 distinct CDR3 sequences in the sample, approximately 95% were seen once. The TCR comes from a human donor with multiple sclerosis. The V call is TRBV29-1, the J call TRBJ1-2, with D maybe TRBD1 (6 bases). The sequenced sample was CD4+ T cells from PBMCs. CDR3 bases: TGCAGCGTTACCCCCGGAGGGGACAACAGGGCTAATCGCTATGGCTACACCTTC. Its protein is CSVTPGGDNRANRYGYTF.